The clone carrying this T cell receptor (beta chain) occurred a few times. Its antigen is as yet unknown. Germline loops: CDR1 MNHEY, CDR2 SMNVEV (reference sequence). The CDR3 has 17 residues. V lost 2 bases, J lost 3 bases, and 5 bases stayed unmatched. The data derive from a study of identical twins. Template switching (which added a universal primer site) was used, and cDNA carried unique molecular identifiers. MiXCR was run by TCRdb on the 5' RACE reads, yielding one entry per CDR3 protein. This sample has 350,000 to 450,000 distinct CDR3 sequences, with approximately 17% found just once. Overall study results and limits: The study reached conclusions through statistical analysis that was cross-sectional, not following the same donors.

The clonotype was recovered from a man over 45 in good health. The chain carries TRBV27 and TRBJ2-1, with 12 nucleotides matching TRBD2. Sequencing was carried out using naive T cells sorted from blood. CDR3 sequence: CASSLLAGGPFYNEQFF. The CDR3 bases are TGTGCCAGCAGTTTACTAGCGGGGGGGCCCTTCTACAATGAGCAGTTCTTC.